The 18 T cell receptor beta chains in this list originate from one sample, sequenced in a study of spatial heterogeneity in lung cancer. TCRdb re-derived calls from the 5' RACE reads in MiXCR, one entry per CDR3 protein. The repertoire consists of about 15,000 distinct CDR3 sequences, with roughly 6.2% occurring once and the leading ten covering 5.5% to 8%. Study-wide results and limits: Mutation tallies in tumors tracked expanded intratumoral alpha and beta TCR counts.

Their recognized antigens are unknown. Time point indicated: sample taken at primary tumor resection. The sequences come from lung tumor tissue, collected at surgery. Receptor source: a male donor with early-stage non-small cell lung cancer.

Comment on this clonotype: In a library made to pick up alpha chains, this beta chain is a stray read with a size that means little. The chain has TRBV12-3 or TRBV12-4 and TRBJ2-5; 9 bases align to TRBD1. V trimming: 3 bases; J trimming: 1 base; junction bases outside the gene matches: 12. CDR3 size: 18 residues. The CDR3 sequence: CASSFMAADRGFQETQYF. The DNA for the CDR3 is TGTGCCAGCAGTTTTATGGCCGCGGACAGGGGATTCCAAGAGACCCAGTACTTC.

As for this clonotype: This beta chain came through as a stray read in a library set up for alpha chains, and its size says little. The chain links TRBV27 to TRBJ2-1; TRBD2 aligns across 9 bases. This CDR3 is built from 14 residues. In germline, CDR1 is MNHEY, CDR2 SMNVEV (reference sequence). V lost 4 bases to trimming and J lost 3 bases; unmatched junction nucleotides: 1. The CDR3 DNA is TGTGCCAGCAGTTGGACTAGCGACTACAATGAGCAGTTCTTC. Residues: CASSWTSDYNEQFF.

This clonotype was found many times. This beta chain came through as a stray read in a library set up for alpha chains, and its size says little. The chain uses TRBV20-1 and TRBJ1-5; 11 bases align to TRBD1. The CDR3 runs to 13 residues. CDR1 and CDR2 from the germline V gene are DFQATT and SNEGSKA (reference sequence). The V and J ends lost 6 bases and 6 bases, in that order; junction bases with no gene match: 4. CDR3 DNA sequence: TGCAGTGCGGGCGGACAGGGGGCTCAGCCCCAGCATTTT. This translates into CSAGGQGAQPQHF.

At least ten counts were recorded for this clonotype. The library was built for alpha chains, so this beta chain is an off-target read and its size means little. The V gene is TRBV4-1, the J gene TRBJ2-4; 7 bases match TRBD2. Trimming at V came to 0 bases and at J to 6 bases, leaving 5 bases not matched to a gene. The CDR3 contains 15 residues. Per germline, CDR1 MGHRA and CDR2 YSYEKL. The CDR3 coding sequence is TGCGCCAGCAGCCAAGAGAACGGGAGGTTAAACATTCAGTACTTC. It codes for CASSQENGRLNIQYF.

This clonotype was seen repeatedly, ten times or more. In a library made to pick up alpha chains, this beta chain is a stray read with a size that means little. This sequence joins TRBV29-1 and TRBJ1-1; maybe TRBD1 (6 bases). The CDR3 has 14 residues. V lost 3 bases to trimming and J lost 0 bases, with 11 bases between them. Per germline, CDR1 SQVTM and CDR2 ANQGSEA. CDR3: CSVEKGGVNTEAFF. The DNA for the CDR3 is TGCAGCGTTGAGAAAGGGGGGGTGAACACTGAAGCTTTCTTT.

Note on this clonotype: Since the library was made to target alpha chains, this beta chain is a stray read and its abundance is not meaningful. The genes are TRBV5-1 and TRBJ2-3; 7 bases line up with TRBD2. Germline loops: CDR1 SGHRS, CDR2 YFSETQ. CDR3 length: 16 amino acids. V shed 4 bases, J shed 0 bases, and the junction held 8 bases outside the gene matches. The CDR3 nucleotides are TGCGCCAGCAGCCCGGGGACTAACCCTAGCACAGATACGCAGTATTTT. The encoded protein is CASSPGTNPSTDTQYF.

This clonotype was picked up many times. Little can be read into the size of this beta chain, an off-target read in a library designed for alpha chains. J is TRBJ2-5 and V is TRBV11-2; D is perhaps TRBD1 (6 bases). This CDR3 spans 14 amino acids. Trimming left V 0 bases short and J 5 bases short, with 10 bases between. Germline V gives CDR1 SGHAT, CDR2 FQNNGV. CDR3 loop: CASSLDRGVETQYF. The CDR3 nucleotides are TGTGCCAGCAGCTTAGACAGGGGAGTGGAGACCCAGTACTTC.

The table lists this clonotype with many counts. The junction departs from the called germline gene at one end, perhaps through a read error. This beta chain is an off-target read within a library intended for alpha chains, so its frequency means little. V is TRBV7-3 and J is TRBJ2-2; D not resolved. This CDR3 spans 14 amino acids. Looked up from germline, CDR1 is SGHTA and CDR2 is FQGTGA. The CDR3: CASSLDFTTRELFF. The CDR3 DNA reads TGTGCCAGCAGCTTAGACTTCACCACCCGGGAGCTGTTTTTT.

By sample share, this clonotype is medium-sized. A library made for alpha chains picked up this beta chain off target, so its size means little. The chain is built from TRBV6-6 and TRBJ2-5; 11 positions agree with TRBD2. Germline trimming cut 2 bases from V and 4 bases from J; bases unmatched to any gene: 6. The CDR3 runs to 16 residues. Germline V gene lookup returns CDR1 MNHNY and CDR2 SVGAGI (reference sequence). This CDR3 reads CASSYVLAGGRETQYF. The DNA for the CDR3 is TGTGCCAGCAGTTACGTTCTAGCGGGGGGACGAGAGACCCAGTACTTC.

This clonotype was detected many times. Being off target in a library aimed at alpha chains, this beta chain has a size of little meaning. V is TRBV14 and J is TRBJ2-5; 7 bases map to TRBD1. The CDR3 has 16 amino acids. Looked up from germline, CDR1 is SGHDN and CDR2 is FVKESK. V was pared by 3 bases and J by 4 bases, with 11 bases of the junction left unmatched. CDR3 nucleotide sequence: TGTGCCAGCAGCCAGGGCCCGGGACAGAGGCGAGAGACCCAGTACTTC. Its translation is CASSQGPGQRRETQYF. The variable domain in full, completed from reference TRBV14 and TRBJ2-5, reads EAGVTQFPSHSVIEKGQTVTLRCDPISGHDNLYWYRRVMGKEIKFLLHFVKESKQDESGMPNNRFLAERTGGTYSTLKVQPAELEDSGVYFCASSQGPGQRRETQYFGPGTRLLVL.

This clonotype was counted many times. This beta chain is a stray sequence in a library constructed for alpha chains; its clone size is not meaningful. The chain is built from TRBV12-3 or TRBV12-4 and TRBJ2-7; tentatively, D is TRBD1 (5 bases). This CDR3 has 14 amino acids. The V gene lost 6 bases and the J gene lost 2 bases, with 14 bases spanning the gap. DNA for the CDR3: TGTGCCAGCAGGATGGACAATTGGGCCTACGAGCAGTACTTC. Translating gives CASRMDNWAYEQYF.

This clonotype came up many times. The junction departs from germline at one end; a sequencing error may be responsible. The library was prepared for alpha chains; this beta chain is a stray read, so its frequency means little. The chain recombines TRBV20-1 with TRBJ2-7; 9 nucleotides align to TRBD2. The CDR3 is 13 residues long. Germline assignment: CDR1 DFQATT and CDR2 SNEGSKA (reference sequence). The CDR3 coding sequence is TGCAGTGTTAGAAGTAGCGGGAGAGCCGAGCAGTACTTC. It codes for CSVRSSGRAEQYF.

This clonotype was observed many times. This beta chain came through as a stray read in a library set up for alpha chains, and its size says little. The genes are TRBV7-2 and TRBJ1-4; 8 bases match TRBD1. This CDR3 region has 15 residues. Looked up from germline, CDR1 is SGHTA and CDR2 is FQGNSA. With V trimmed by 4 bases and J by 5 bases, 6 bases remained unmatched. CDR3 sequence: CASSSRTGLNEKLFF. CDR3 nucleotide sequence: TGTGCCAGCAGCTCAAGGACAGGGCTGAATGAAAAACTGTTTTTT.

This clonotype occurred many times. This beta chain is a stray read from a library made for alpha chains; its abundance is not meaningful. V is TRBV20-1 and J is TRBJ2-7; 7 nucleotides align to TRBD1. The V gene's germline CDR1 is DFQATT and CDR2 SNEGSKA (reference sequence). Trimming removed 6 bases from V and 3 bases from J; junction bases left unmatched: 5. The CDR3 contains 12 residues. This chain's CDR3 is CSAQRQGYEQYF. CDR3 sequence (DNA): TGCAGTGCCCAGCGACAGGGCTACGAGCAGTACTTC.

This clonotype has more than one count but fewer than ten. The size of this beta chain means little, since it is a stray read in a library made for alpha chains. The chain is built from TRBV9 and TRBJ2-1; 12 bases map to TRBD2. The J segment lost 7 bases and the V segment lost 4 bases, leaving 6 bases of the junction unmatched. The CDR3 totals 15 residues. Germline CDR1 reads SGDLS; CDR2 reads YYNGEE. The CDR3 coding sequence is TGTGCCAGCAGCCCCCTGACTAGCGGGAGAAATGAGCAGTTCTTC. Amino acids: CASSPLTSGRNEQFF.

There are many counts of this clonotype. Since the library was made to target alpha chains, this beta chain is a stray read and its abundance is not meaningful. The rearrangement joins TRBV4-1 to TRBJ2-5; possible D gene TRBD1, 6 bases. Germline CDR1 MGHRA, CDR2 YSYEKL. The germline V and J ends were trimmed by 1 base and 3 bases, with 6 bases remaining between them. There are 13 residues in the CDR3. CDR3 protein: CASSQGQEETQYF. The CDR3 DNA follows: TGCGCCAGCAGCCAAGGACAGGAAGAGACCCAGTACTTC.

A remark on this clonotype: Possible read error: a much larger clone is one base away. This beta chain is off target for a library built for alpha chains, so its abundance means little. The CDR3 loop is CASSSQGLVAFF. The CDR3 bases are TGTGCCAGCAGTTCCCAGGGGCTTGTAGCTTTCTTT. The chain is built from TRBV28 and TRBJ1-1; a weak D match, TRBD1 (6 bases). The CDR3 covers 12 residues. The germline V gene has CDR1 MDHEN and CDR2 SYDVKM. Trimming stripped 4 bases from V and 10 bases from J, with 13 bases between. Full variable domain (missing parts from reference TRBV28 and TRBJ1-1): DVKVTQSSRYLVKRTGEKVFLECVQDMDHENMFWYRQDPGLGLRLIYFSYDVKMKEKGDIPEGYSVSREKKERFSLILESASTNQTSMYLCASSSQGLVAFFGQGTRLTVV.

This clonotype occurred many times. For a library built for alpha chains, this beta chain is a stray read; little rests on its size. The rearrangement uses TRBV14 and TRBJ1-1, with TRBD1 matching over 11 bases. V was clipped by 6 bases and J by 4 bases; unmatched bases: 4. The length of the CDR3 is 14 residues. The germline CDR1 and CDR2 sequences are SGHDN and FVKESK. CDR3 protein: CASRRTGGGTEAFF. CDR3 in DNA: TGTGCCAGCAGGCGGACAGGGGGCGGCACTGAAGCTTTCTTT.